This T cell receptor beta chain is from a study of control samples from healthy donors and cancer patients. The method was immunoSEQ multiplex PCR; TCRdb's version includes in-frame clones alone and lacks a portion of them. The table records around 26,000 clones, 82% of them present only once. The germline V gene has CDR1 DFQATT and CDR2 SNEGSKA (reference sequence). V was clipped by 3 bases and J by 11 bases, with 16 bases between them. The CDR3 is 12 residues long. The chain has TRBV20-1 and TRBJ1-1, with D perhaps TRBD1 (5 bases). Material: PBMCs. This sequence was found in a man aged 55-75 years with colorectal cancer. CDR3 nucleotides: TGCAGTGCTAGTTCAGGGATCCTGTTGGCTTTCTTT. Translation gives CSASSGILLAFF.